Sequencing of this T cell receptor (beta chain) was carried out in a study of cytomegalovirus exposure and HLA in healthy donors. The study, taken as a whole, reports: A later analysis linked a missense variant in DCLRE1C to the trimming of TCR beta V and J genes. Some V segments, including TRBV6-2 and TRBV6-3, were excluded as indistinguishable.

The CDR3 contains 14 residues. CDR1 is SQVTM and CDR2 is ANQGSEA in the germline V gene. Regarding this clone: Its specificity is unknown.

Vbeta (60) and Jbeta (13) primers were used in the PCR. Assay used: immunoSEQ multiplex PCR; TCRdb lists only in-frame clones, some missing. The sample lists about 300,000 clones, more than 80% occurring once. Sequenced input: PBMCs. The V gene is TRBV29-1, the J gene TRBJ2-5, with 8 bases identical to TRBD2. The DNA end lines up better with TRBJ2-7; the J call may be wrong. The clonotype comes from a man between 40 and 49 years old in good health and CMV-seropositive. CDR3 sequence: CSVDLGAGAYEQYF. Written as DNA, the CDR3 is TGCAGCGTTGACTTAGGAGCGGGGGCTTACGAGCAGTACTTC.